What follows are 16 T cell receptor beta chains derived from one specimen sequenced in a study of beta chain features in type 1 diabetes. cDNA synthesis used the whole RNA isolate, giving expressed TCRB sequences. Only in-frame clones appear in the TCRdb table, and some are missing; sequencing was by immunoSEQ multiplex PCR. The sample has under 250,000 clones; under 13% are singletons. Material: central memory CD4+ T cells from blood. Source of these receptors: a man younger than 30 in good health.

The CDR3 spells CASSLDSYNEQFF. CDR3 in DNA: TGTGCCAGCAGCTTAGACAGCTACAATGAGCAGTTCTTC. The chain uses TRBV7-2 and TRBJ2-1, with D unclear. The CDR3 is made up of 13 amino acids. The germline V gene has CDR1 SGHTA and CDR2 FQGNSA. V gave up 1 base and J gave up 3 bases, with 4 bases separating them. Full variable domain (rest looked up from reference TRBV7-2 and TRBJ2-1): GAGVSQSPSNKVTEKGKDVELRCDPISGHTALYWYRQSLGQGLEFLIYFQGNSAPDKSGLPSDRFSAERTGGSVSTLTIQRTQQEDSAVYLCASSLDSYNEQFFGPGTRLTVL.

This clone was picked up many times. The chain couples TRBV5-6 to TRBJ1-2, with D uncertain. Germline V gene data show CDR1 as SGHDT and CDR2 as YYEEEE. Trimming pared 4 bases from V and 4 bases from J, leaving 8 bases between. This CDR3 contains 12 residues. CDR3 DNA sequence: TGTGCCAGCAGCCGATCGTCCTATGGCTACACCTTC. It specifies CASSRSSYGYTF.

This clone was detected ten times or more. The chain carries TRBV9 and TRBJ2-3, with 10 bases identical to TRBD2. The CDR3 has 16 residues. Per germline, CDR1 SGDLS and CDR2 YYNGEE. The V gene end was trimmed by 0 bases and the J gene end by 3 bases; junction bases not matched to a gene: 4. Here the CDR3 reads CASSVVSGRDTDTQYF. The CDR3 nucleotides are TGTGCCAGCAGCGTAGTGAGCGGGAGGGATACAGATACGCAGTATTTT.

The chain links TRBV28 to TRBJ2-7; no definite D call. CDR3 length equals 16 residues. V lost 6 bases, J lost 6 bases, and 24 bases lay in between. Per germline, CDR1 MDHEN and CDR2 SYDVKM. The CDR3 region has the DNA TGTGCCAGCAGCTTTGGGGTGGATCTCTCCCAGCCCGAGCAGTACTTC. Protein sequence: CASSFGVDLSQPEQYF.

The CDR3: CASRDSNSYNEQFF. For the CDR3, the DNA is TGTGCCAGCCGGGACTCCAACTCCTACAATGAGCAGTTCTTC. V and J are TRBV6-4 and TRBJ2-1; D perhaps matches TRBD2 (6 bases). This CDR3 is built from 14 residues. V was pared by 8 bases and J by 0 bases, with 11 bases between. Germline V gene lookup returns CDR1 MRHNA and CDR2 SNTAGT.

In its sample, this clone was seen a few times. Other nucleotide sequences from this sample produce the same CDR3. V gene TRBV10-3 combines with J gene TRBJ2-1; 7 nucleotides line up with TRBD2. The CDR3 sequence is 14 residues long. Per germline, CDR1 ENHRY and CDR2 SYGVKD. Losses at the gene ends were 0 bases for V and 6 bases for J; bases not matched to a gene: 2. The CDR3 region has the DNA TGTGCCATCAGTGAGTCGGGGGGGATCAATGAGCAGTTCTTC. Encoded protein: CAISESGGINEQFF.

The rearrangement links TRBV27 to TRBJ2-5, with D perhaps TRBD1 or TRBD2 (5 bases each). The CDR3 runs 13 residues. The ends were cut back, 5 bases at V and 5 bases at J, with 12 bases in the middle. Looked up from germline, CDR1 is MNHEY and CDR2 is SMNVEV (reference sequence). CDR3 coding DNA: TGTGCCAGCAGTCCCTTGGGGGTGGAGACCCAGTACTTC. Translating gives CASSPLGVETQYF.

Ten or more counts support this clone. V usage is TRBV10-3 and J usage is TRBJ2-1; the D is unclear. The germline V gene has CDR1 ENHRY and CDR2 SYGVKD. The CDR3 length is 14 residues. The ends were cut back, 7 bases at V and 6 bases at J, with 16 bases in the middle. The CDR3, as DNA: TGTGCCATCACCTCGGGCCTCGAGCGCAATGAGCAGTTCTTC. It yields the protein CAITSGLERNEQFF.

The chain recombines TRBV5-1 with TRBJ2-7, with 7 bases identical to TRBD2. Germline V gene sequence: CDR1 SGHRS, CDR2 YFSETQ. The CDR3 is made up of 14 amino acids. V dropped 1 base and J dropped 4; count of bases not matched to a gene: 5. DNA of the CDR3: TGCGCCAGCAGCTTGAACGGCGGGAGTTACGAGCAGTACTTC. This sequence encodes CASSLNGGSYEQYF.

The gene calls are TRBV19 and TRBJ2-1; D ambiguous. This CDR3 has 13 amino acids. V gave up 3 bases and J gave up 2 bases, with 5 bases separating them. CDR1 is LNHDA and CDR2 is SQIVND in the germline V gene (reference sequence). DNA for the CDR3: TGTGCCAGTAGTATTTCCCCCTACAATGAGCAGTTCTTC. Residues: CASSISPYNEQFF. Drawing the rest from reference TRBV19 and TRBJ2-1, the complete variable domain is DGGITQSPKYLFRKEGQNVTLSCEQNLNHDAMYWYRQDPGQGLRLIYYSQIVNDFQKGDIAEGYSVSREKKESFPLTVTSAQKNPTAFYLCASSISPYNEQFFGPGTRLTVL.

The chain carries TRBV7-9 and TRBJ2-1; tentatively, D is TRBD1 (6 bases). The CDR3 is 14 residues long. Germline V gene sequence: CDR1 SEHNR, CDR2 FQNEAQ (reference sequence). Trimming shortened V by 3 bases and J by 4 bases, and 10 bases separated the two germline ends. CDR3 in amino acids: CASSLRGLYNEQFF. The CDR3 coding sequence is TGTGCCAGCAGCTTGAGGGGGTTATACAATGAGCAGTTCTTC.

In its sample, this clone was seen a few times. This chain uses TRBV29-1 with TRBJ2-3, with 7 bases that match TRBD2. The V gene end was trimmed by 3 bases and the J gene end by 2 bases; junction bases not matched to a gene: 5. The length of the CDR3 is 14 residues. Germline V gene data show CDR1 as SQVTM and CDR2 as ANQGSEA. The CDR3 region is CSVELGGFTDTQYF. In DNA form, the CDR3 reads TGCAGCGTTGAGTTGGGGGGGTTCACAGATACGCAGTATTTT.

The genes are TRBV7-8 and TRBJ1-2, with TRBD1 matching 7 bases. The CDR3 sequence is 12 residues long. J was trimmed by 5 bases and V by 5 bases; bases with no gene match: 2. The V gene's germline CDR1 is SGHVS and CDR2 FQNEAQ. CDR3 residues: CASSLTGYGYTF. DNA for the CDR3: TGTGCCAGCAGCCTGACAGGGTATGGCTACACCTTC.

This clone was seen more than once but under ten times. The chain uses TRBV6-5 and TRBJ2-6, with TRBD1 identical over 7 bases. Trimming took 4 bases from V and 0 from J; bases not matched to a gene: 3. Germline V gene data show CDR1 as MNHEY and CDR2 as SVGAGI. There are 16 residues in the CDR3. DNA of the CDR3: TGTGCCAGCAGTTCGGACAGGTTCTCTGGGGCCAACGTCCTGACTTTC. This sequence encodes CASSSDRFSGANVLTF.

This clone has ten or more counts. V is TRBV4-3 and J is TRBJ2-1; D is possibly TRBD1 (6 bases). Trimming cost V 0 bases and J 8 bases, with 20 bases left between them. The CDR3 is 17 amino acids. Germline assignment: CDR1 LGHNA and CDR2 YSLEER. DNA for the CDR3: TGCGCCAGCAGCCAAGAGTTTTTTAGTACAGGGATCTATGAGCAGTTCTTC. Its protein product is CASSQEFFSTGIYEQFF.

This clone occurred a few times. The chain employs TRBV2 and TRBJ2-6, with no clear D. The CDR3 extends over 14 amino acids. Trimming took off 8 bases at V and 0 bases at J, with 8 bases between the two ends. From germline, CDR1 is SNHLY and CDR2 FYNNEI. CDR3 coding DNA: TGTGCCAGCTTCGATTTCTCTGGGGCCAACGTCCTGACTTTC. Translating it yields CASFDFSGANVLTF. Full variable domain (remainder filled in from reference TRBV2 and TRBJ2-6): EPEVTQTPSHQVTQMGQEVILRCVPISNHLYFYWYRQILGQKVEFLVSFYNNEISEKSEIFDDQFSVERPDGSNFTLKIRSTKLEDSAMYFCASFDFSGANVLTFGAGSRLTVL.